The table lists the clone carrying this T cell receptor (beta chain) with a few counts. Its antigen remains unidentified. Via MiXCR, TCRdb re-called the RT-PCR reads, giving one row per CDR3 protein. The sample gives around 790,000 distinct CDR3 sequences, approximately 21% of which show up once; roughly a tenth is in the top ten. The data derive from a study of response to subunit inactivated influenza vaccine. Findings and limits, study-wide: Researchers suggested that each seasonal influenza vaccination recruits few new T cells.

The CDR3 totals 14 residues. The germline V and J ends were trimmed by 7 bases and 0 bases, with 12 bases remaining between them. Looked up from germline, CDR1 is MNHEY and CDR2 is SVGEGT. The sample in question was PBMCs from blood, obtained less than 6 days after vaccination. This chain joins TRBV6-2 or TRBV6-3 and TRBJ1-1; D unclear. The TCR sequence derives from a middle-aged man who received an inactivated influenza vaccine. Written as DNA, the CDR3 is TGTGCCAGCACCCGACTGGGGATGAACACTGAAGCTTTCTTT. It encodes CASTRLGMNTEAFF.